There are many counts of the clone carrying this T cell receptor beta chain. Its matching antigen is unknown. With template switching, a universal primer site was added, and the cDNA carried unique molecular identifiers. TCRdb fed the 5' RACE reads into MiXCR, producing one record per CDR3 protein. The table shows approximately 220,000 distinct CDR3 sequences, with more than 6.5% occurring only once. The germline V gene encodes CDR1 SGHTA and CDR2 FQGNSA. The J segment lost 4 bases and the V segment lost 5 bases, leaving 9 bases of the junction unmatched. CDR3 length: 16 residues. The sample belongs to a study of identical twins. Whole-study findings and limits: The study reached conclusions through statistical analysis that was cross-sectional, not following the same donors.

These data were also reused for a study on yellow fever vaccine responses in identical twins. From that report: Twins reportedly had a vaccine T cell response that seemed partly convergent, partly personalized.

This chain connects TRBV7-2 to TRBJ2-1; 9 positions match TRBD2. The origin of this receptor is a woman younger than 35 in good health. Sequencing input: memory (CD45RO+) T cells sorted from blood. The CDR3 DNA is TGTGCCAGCAGCCCCCAAACTAGCGGGCTTTACAATGAGCAGTTCTTC. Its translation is CASSPQTSGLYNEQFF.